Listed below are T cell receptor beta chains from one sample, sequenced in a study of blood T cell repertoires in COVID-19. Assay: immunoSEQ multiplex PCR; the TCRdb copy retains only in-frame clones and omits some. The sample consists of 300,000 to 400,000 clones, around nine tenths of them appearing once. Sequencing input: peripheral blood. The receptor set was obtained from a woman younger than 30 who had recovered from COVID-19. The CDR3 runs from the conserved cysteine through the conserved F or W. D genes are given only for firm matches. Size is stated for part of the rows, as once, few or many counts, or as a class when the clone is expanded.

CDR3aa: CASSQRTGYGGELFF
CDR3nt: TGTGCCAGCAGCCAAAGGACAGGGTACGGCGGGGAGCTGTTTTTT
v_gene: TRBV7-2
d_gene: TRBD1
j_gene: TRBJ2-2
abundance: once

CDR3aa: CASSFARDRVNQETQYF
CDR3nt: TGTGCCAGCTCATTCGCCCGGGACAGGGTGAACCAAGAGACCCAGTACTTC
v_gene: TRBV18
d_gene: TRBD1
j_gene: TRBJ2-5
abundance: .

CDR3aa: CASRPGLANSNEQFF
CDR3nt: TGTGCCAGTAGGCCGGGACTAGCGAATTCCAATGAGCAGTTCTTC
v_gene: TRBV19
d_gene: TRBD2
j_gene: TRBJ2-1
abundance: .

CDR3aa: CASSQAPGNFPHNEQFF
CDR3nt: TGCGCCAGCAGCCAAGCCCCAGGGAATTTTCCCCACAATGAGCAGTTCTTC
v_gene: TRBV4-1
d_gene: .
j_gene: TRBJ2-1
abundance: once

CDR3aa: CASSLSLGRDFNTEAFF
CDR3nt: TGTGCCAGCAGCTTGAGTTTAGGGAGAGATTTTAACACTGAAGCTTTCTTT
v_gene: TRBV11-3
d_gene: .
j_gene: TRBJ1-1
abundance: .

CDR3aa: CATSRGLAEAQETQYF
CDR3nt: TGTGCCACCAGCAGAGGTCTAGCGGAGGCACAAGAGACCCAGTACTTC
v_gene: TRBV15
d_gene: TRBD2
j_gene: TRBJ2-5
abundance: .

CDR3aa: CASKGAGTVVYGYTF
CDR3nt: TGTGCCAGCAAGGGGGCGGGGACGGTTGTATATGGCTACACCTTC
v_gene: TRBV7-2
d_gene: TRBD1
j_gene: TRBJ1-2
abundance: .

CDR3aa: CATGSPYNSPLHF
CDR3nt: TGTGCCACCGGGAGTCCCTATAATTCACCCCTCCACTTT
v_gene: TRBV7-9
d_gene: .
j_gene: TRBJ1-6
abundance: .

CDR3aa: CASSPLKEAYTNYGYTF
CDR3nt: TGTGCCAGCAGCCCCCTAAAAGAGGCGTATACTAACTATGGCTACACCTTC
v_gene: TRBV7-9
d_gene: .
j_gene: TRBJ1-2
abundance: .

CDR3aa: CASSWDYQETQYF
CDR3nt: TGCGCCAGCAGCTGGGACTACCAAGAGACCCAGTACTTC
v_gene: TRBV5-1
d_gene: .
j_gene: TRBJ2-5
abundance: .

CDR3aa: CASSPRGSSTDTQYF
CDR3nt: TGTGCCAGCAGCCCGCGAGGGTCGAGCACAGATACGCAGTATTTT
v_gene: TRBV11-2
d_gene: .
j_gene: TRBJ2-3
abundance: .

CDR3aa: CASSIMGQRNQPQHF
CDR3nt: TGTGCCAGTAGTATAATGGGACAGCGTAATCAGCCCCAGCATTTT
v_gene: TRBV19
d_gene: TRBD1
j_gene: TRBJ1-5
abundance: few

CDR3aa: CASSTTGPQFF
CDR3nt: TGTGCCAGCAGCACGACAGGGCCCCAGTTCTTC
v_gene: TRBV5-6
d_gene: TRBD1
j_gene: TRBJ2-1
abundance: .

CDR3aa: CASSLVRGETEAFF
CDR3nt: TGTGCCAGCAGCTTAGTACGGGGAGAGACTGAAGCTTTCTTT
v_gene: TRBV7-2
d_gene: .
j_gene: TRBJ1-1
abundance: .

CDR3aa: CSAAQTEAFF
CDR3nt: TGCAGCGCCGCCCAGACTGAAGCTTTCTTT
v_gene: TRBV29-1
d_gene: .
j_gene: TRBJ1-1
abundance: .

CDR3aa: CASGAIGTGGTEAFF
CDR3nt: TGTGCCAGCGGGGCCATCGGGACAGGGGGCACTGAAGCTTTCTTT
v_gene: TRBV5-4
d_gene: TRBD1
j_gene: TRBJ1-1
abundance: .

CDR3aa: CASSQDYSTEAQYF
CDR3nt: TGCGCCAGCAGCCAAGATTATTCGACAGAGGCGCAGTATTTT
v_gene: TRBV4-3
d_gene: .
j_gene: TRBJ2-3
abundance: .

CDR3aa: CASSELTFQETQYF
CDR3nt: TGTGCCAGCAGTGAACTGACATTCCAAGAGACCCAGTACTTC
v_gene: TRBV6-1
d_gene: .
j_gene: TRBJ2-5
abundance: .

CDR3aa: CASAGGGTDTQYF
CDR3nt: TGCGCCAGCGCGGGCGGAGGCACAGATACGCAGTATTTT
v_gene: TRBV10-1
d_gene: .
j_gene: TRBJ2-3
abundance: .

CDR3aa: CATSVLKGPLSLGTAQHF
CDR3nt: TGTGCCACCAGTGTCCTTAAGGGACCGCTATCTTTAGGGACAGCCCAGCATTTT
v_gene: TRBV24-1
d_gene: TRBD1
j_gene: TRBJ1-5
abundance: .

CDR3aa: CASRALEGDTQYF
CDR3nt: TGTGCCAGCAGGGCCCTCGAGGGAGATACGCAGTATTTT
v_gene: TRBV5-4
d_gene: .
j_gene: TRBJ2-3
abundance: .

CDR3aa: CATMTGDNTEAFF
CDR3nt: TGTGCCACCATGACAGGGGACAACACTGAAGCTTTCTTT
v_gene: TRBV6-5
d_gene: TRBD1
j_gene: TRBJ1-1
abundance: .

CDR3aa: CASSPELGAGSTDTQYF
CDR3nt: TGCGCCAGCAGCCCGGAGTTGGGAGCGGGGAGCACAGATACGCAGTATTTT
v_gene: TRBV4-1
d_gene: TRBD2
j_gene: TRBJ2-3
abundance: .

CDR3aa: CASSPGTGSYNEQFF
CDR3nt: TGTGCCAGCAGCCCCGGGACAGGGTCCTACAATGAGCAGTTCTTC
v_gene: TRBV27
d_gene: TRBD1
j_gene: TRBJ2-1
abundance: .

CDR3aa: CASSMTRQETQYF
CDR3nt: TGTGCCAGCAGCATGACTAGGCAGGAGACCCAGTACTTC
v_gene: TRBV7-9
d_gene: .
j_gene: TRBJ2-5
abundance: .

CDR3aa: CATSRSDRFADTQYF
CDR3nt: TGTGCCACCAGCAGATCTGACAGGTTCGCAGATACGCAGTATTTT
v_gene: TRBV15
d_gene: .
j_gene: TRBJ2-3
abundance: .

CDR3aa: CASSLLAGFTQYF
CDR3nt: TGTGCCAGCAGCTTACTAGCGGGATTTACGCAGTATTTT
v_gene: TRBV7-8
d_gene: TRBD2
j_gene: TRBJ2-3
abundance: .

CDR3aa: CASSYRREGSTGELFF
CDR3nt: TGTGCCAGCAGTTATCGGCGGGAGGGGAGCACCGGGGAGCTGTTTTTT
v_gene: TRBV6-2/TRBV6-3
d_gene: TRBD2
j_gene: TRBJ2-2
abundance: .

CDR3aa: CASSLDIGFSSPLHF
CDR3nt: TGTGCCAGCAGCTTAGATATTGGGTTTAGCTCACCCCTCCACTTT
v_gene: TRBV7-9
d_gene: .
j_gene: TRBJ1-6
abundance: once

CDR3aa: CASSQGTSYTQYF
CDR3nt: TGTGCCAGCAGCCAAGGGACTAGTTATACGCAGTATTTT
v_gene: TRBV3-1/TRBV3-2
d_gene: TRBD2
j_gene: TRBJ2-3
abundance: .

CDR3aa: CASSSAGPYSGSSYNEQFF
CDR3nt: TGTGCCAGCAGCTCCGCGGGACCATATAGCGGGAGTTCCTACAATGAGCAGTTCTTC
v_gene: TRBV7-6
d_gene: TRBD2
j_gene: TRBJ2-1
abundance: .

CDR3aa: CASSPASAQLETQYF
CDR3nt: TGTGCCAGCAGCCCAGCTAGCGCTCAATTGGAGACCCAGTACTTC
v_gene: TRBV14
d_gene: .
j_gene: TRBJ2-5
abundance: .

CDR3aa: CASSAGKKLYF
CDR3nt: TGTGCCAGCAGTGCCGGGAAGAAGTTGTATTTT
v_gene: TRBV25-1
d_gene: .
j_gene: TRBJ2-3
abundance: .

CDR3aa: CASSPSGSTDTQYF
CDR3nt: TGTGCCAGCAGTCCTAGCGGGAGCACAGATACGCAGTATTTT
v_gene: TRBV11-2
d_gene: TRBD2
j_gene: TRBJ2-3
abundance: few

CDR3aa: CASSSTAGGNQPQHF
CDR3nt: TGTGCCAGCAGTTCAACCGCAGGGGGCAATCAGCCCCAGCATTTT
v_gene: TRBV27
d_gene: .
j_gene: TRBJ1-5
abundance: .

CDR3aa: CASRIGQGSYNEQFF
CDR3nt: TGTGCCAGCAGAATTGGACAGGGGTCCTACAATGAGCAGTTCTTC
v_gene: TRBV28
d_gene: TRBD1
j_gene: TRBJ2-1
abundance: .

CDR3aa: CASRAPGRKDQPQHF
CDR3nt: TGTGCCAGCAGAGCCCCAGGGCGCAAGGATCAGCCCCAGCATTTT
v_gene: TRBV28
d_gene: .
j_gene: TRBJ1-5
abundance: few

CDR3aa: CASSNTGTGLVQETQYF
CDR3nt: TGTGCCAGCAGTAACACCGGGACAGGGTTGGTACAAGAGACCCAGTACTTC
v_gene: TRBV28
d_gene: TRBD1
j_gene: TRBJ2-5
abundance: few

CDR3aa: CASSFETGLRVKLFF
CDR3nt: TGTGCCAGCAGCTTCGAGACAGGGCTCAGGGTAAAACTGTTTTTT
v_gene: TRBV7-9
d_gene: TRBD1
j_gene: TRBJ1-4
abundance: .

CDR3aa: CASSKKPGQGTEAFF
CDR3nt: TGTGCCAGCAGCAAAAAACCGGGACAGGGCACTGAAGCTTTCTTT
v_gene: TRBV21-1
d_gene: .
j_gene: TRBJ1-1
abundance: .

CDR3aa: CASSLGAAPSTDTQYF
CDR3nt: TGTGCCAGCAGCTTAGGGGCAGCCCCTAGCACAGATACGCAGTATTTT
v_gene: TRBV11-3
d_gene: .
j_gene: TRBJ2-3
abundance: .

CDR3aa: CASSVAPTSGYNEQFF
CDR3nt: TGTGCCAGCAGCGTAGCCCCGACTAGCGGCTACAATGAGCAGTTCTTC
v_gene: TRBV9
d_gene: TRBD2
j_gene: TRBJ2-1
abundance: .

CDR3aa: CAWTFRGGKLFF
CDR3nt: TGTGCCTGGACTTTTAGGGGCGGAAAACTGTTTTTT
v_gene: TRBV30
d_gene: .
j_gene: TRBJ1-4
abundance: .

CDR3aa: CASRPRTGSYGYTF
CDR3nt: TGTGCCAGCAGGCCAAGGACAGGCTCCTATGGCTACACCTTC
v_gene: TRBV7-2
d_gene: TRBD1
j_gene: TRBJ1-2
abundance: .

CDR3aa: CATSRDPGIRGNQPQHF
CDR3nt: TGTGCCACCAGCAGAGATCCGGGGATCCGGGGCAATCAGCCCCAGCATTTT
v_gene: TRBV15
d_gene: .
j_gene: TRBJ1-5
abundance: .

CDR3aa: CASRRTVQETQYF
CDR3nt: TGTGCCAGCAGGAGGACAGTCCAAGAGACCCAGTACTTC
v_gene: TRBV6-5
d_gene: .
j_gene: TRBJ2-5
abundance: .

CDR3aa: CASSLGAGIRANYGYTF
CDR3nt: TGTGCCAGCAGCTTGGGGGCAGGGATCAGGGCCAACTATGGCTACACCTTC
v_gene: TRBV5-4
d_gene: .
j_gene: TRBJ1-2
abundance: once

CDR3aa: CASSPQYGYTF
CDR3nt: TGTGCCAGCAGCCCCCAATATGGCTACACCTTC
v_gene: TRBV12-3/TRBV12-4
d_gene: .
j_gene: TRBJ1-2
abundance: .

CDR3aa: CASSEEGDDQPQHF
CDR3nt: TGCGCCAGCAGTGAGGAGGGGGACGATCAGCCCCAGCATTTT
v_gene: TRBV10-1
d_gene: .
j_gene: TRBJ1-5
abundance: few

CDR3aa: CASSAMSGRSGEQFF
CDR3nt: TGTGCCAGCAGCGCTATGAGCGGGAGAAGTGGTGAGCAGTTCTTC
v_gene: TRBV9
d_gene: TRBD2
j_gene: TRBJ2-1
abundance: once

CDR3aa: CASSTGDRSTDTQYF
CDR3nt: TGTGCCAGCAGCACGGGGGACAGGTCCACAGATACGCAGTATTTT
v_gene: TRBV9
d_gene: TRBD1
j_gene: TRBJ2-3
abundance: .

CDR3aa: CASSPSPTGTGTEAFF
CDR3nt: TGTGCCAGCAGCCCTTCGCCGACAGGGACGGGGACTGAAGCTTTCTTT
v_gene: TRBV5-6
d_gene: TRBD1
j_gene: TRBJ1-1
abundance: .

CDR3aa: CASSYLGTGEGYGYTF
CDR3nt: TGTGCCAGCAGTTACCTCGGGACAGGAGAGGGCTATGGCTACACCTTC
v_gene: TRBV6-5
d_gene: TRBD1
j_gene: TRBJ1-2
abundance: .

CDR3aa: CAWERGGSTDTQYF
CDR3nt: TGTGCCTGGGAGCGCGGAGGGTCCACAGATACGCAGTATTTT
v_gene: TRBV30
d_gene: .
j_gene: TRBJ2-3
abundance: .